This T cell receptor (beta chain) stems from a study of blood T cell repertoires in COVID-19. Overall study: Whether acute or convalescent, the COVID-19 samples came from the United States, Italy and Spain.

Method: immunoSEQ multiplex PCR; TCRdb's copy keeps in-frame clones and lacks some. The data contain about 220,000 clones, about four fifths of them singletons. After removal of 4 bases from V and 6 bases from J, the junction contained 10 bases not matched to a gene. Per germline, CDR1 SGHTA and CDR2 FQGNSA. CDR3 length: 15 residues. Either two negative PCRs, clearance, or symptom resolution qualified Cohort 3 donors as recovered. The sample was PBMCs or T cells enriched from blood (not recorded which). The chain employs TRBV7-2 and TRBJ2-3; 7 nucleotides match TRBD2. The sequence was obtained from a woman in her sixties or seventies who had recovered from COVID-19. The CDR3: CASSSQRGASDTQYF. The CDR3 DNA reads as TGTGCCAGCAGCTCCCAGCGGGGCGCGTCGGATACGCAGTATTTT.